Listed below are T cell receptor beta chains from one sample, sequenced in a study of T cell changes during pregnancy in multiple sclerosis. TCRdb's copy holds only in-frame clones and misses some; the assay was immunoSEQ multiplex PCR. The sample shows 50,000 to 55,000 clones, around 90% of them seen only once. The source was CD4+ T cells from peripheral blood mononuclear cells, collected in the third trimester of pregnancy. The receptors come from a female donor with multiple sclerosis, enrolled in a pregnancy study. Each CDR3 is given with its conserved first and last residue. Fields, in order: clone size, V gene, J gene, D gene, CDR3 length, CDR3 DNA, CDR3 protein. A D gene is named only where the DNA matches it firmly. Not all rows give a size; the values are once, few, many and, for expanded clones, a class.

NA	TRBV5-3	TRBJ1-1	NA	15	TGTGCCAGAAGCTCCCCCCTGAGCAAGAACACTGAAGCTTTCTTT	CARSSPLSKNTEAFF
NA	TRBV7-8	TRBJ2-3	NA	17	TGTGCCAGCAGCTTAGACAGGCACGAAGCTAGCACAGATACGCAGTATTTT	CASSLDRHEASTDTQYF
NA	TRBV29-1	TRBJ2-2	NA	13	TGCAGCGTTGAAACTTCAGGGGTCGTGGAGCTGTTTTTT	CSVETSGVVELFF
NA	TRBV6-5	TRBJ2-7	NA	14	TGTGCCAGCAGTCGACATAGGGAGCTCTACGAGCAGTACTTC	CASSRHRELYEQYF
NA	TRBV25-1	TRBJ2-2	NA	16	TGTGCCAGCGCCAGGGAGGACGACGGTAACACCGGGGAGCTGTTTTTT	CASAREDDGNTGELFF
NA	TRBV7-9	TRBJ1-5	TRBD1	16	TGTGCCAGCAGCAGTGGGACAGGGTCTGGCAATCAGCCCCAGCATTTT	CASSSGTGSGNQPQHF
NA	TRBV5-1	TRBJ1-5	TRBD1	16	TGCGCCAGCAGCTTTGGGCCGACAGGGAAAGATCAGCCCCAGCATTTT	CASSFGPTGKDQPQHF
NA	TRBV7-8	TRBJ2-2	NA	15	TGTGCCAGCAGCTTAGCGGCTCGGAACACCGGGGAGCTGTTTTTT	CASSLAARNTGELFF
NA	TRBV19	TRBJ1-5	TRBD1	18	TGTGCCAGTAGTCCTAGGGGGACAGGGGGCCTTAGCAATCAGCCCCAGCATTTT	CASSPRGTGGLSNQPQHF
few	TRBV14	TRBJ1-5	NA	13	TGTGCCAGCAGCCAAGATAGAGTTACGCCCCAGCATTTT	CASSQDRVTPQHF
NA	TRBV9	TRBJ1-2	TRBD1	18	TGTGCCAGCAGCGTAGAACGGGGACAGCCTGGGTTCTACTATGGCTACACCTTC	CASSVERGQPGFYYGYTF
NA	TRBV6-1	TRBJ2-6	TRBD1	18	TGTGCCAGCAGTGAAAAGGGGGCAGGAAGCTCTGGGGCCAACGTCCTGACTTTC	CASSEKGAGSSGANVLTF
NA	TRBV5-6	TRBJ2-1	TRBD2	18	TGTGCCAGCAGGCATGAGCTAGCGGGGGTTGTCTCCTACAATGAGCAGTTCTTC	CASRHELAGVVSYNEQFF
NA	TRBV5-1	TRBJ1-1	TRBD1	16	TGCGCCAGCAGCAATAAGGACAGGACGAAGAACACTGAAGCTTTCTTT	CASSNKDRTKNTEAFF
NA	TRBV11-2	TRBJ2-6	TRBD1	18	TGTGCCAGCAGCTCTTACAGGGGACGACGCTCTGGGGCCAACGTCCTGACTTTC	CASSSYRGRRSGANVLTF
NA	TRBV7-2	TRBJ2-2	TRBD1	15	TGTGCCAGCAGCCCGGGACAGCTGAACACCGGGGAGCTGTTTTTT	CASSPGQLNTGELFF
NA	TRBV18	TRBJ2-5	NA	13	TGTGCCAGCTCGCCTGGACTTCAAGAGACCCAGTACTTC	CASSPGLQETQYF
NA	TRBV5-1	TRBJ1-2	NA	15	TGCGCCAGCAGCTTGGCCGCGGAACGAGCAGGGGGCTACACCTTC	CASSLAAERAGGYTF
NA	TRBV9	TRBJ1-1	NA	14	TGTGCCAGCAGCGTAGGGACAGAGAACACTGAAGCTTTCTTT	CASSVGTENTEAFF
NA	TRBV28	TRBJ1-4	NA	14	TGTGCCAGCAGCTACAGGGCAACTAATGAAAAACTGTTTTTT	CASSYRATNEKLFF
NA	TRBV27	TRBJ2-7	TRBD1	14	TGTGCCAGCAGTAAGACAGGGGCCCCCTACGAGCAGTACTTC	CASSKTGAPYEQYF
NA	TRBV9	TRBJ1-4	TRBD1	14	TGTGCCAGCAGCGTAGCACAGGGGAATGAAAAACTGTTTTTT	CASSVAQGNEKLFF
NA	TRBV11-2	TRBJ1-2	NA	16	TGTGCCAGCAGCTTAGAACCGAGGACAGATAACTATGGCTACACCTTC	CASSLEPRTDNYGYTF
once	TRBV2	TRBJ1-5	NA	15	TGTGCCAGCAGCCCAGGACAAGCAAGCAATCAGCCCCAGCATTTT	CASSPGQASNQPQHF
NA	TRBV7-2	TRBJ1-6	NA	17	TGTGCCAGCACCCCAGGGGAAGGGCCCTCCTATAATTCACCCCTCCACTTT	CASTPGEGPSYNSPLHF
NA	TRBV5-5	TRBJ2-1	NA	16	TGTGCCAGCAGCTTACTAGCTGACCCCTCCTACAATGAGCAGTTCTTC	CASSLLADPSYNEQFF
NA	TRBV4-1	TRBJ1-3	NA	14	TGCGCCAGCAGCGTCGAGTTCTCTGGAAACACCATATATTTT	CASSVEFSGNTIYF
NA	TRBV7-8	TRBJ2-3	NA	15	TGTGCCAGCAGCTTAGTCGACACGCATTCAGATACGCAGTATTTT	CASSLVDTHSDTQYF
NA	TRBV6-5	TRBJ2-2	NA	15	TGTGCCAGCAGGCGTATAGCCGTGAACACCGGGGAGCTGTTTTTT	CASRRIAVNTGELFF
NA	TRBV6-5	TRBJ1-4	TRBD1	15	TGTGCCAGCAGTTACTCGTGGACAGGGGATGAAAAACTGTTTTTT	CASSYSWTGDEKLFF
NA	TRBV11-1	TRBJ2-2	TRBD2	16	TGTGCCAGCAGCTGGTCGGGGACTAGTGACACCGGGGAGCTGTTTTTT	CASSWSGTSDTGELFF
once	TRBV5-1	TRBJ1-4	NA	14	TGCGCCAGCAGCCTGGGGGGGGTAGGTGAAAAACTGTTTTTT	CASSLGGVGEKLFF
NA	TRBV30	TRBJ1-5	TRBD1	18	TGTGCCTGGAGCGGACCCGGACAGGGGGCGTTTAGCAATCAGCCCCAGCATTTT	CAWSGPGQGAFSNQPQHF
NA	TRBV5-8	TRBJ2-2	TRBD2	15	TGTGCCAGCAGCTTGCGGCGGGGGTACACCGGGGAGCTGTTTTTT	CASSLRRGYTGELFF
NA	TRBV27	TRBJ2-7	TRBD1	15	TGTGCCAGCAGCATGACAGGGCATGGCAGTCACGAGCAGTACTTC	CASSMTGHGSHEQYF
NA	TRBV5-4	TRBJ2-3	NA	15	TGTGCCAGCACCTTCCATCGGGACTCCACAGATACGCAGTATTTT	CASTFHRDSTDTQYF
NA	TRBV19	TRBJ2-3	NA	14	TGTGCCAGTAGTGCTGGGCCCCGCGGGAATACGCAGTATTTT	CASSAGPRGNTQYF
NA	TRBV30	TRBJ2-7	NA	13	TGTGCCTGGAGCCGGGACTTTGCTTACGAGCAGTACTTC	CAWSRDFAYEQYF
NA	TRBV7-9	TRBJ2-7	NA	13	TGTGCCAGCAGCCCGACACACTCCTACGAGCAGTACTTC	CASSPTHSYEQYF
NA	TRBV21-1	TRBJ2-7	NA	15	TGTGCCAGCAGCACGCGGCGGGACAGAGCCTACGAGCAGTACTTC	CASSTRRDRAYEQYF
NA	TRBV11-2	TRBJ1-1	NA	15	TGTGCCAGCAGCTTAGTCGGACACCCGACCGGAGGGGCTTTCTTT	CASSLVGHPTGGAFF
NA	TRBV18	TRBJ1-4	NA	15	TGTGCCAGCTCACGTCAGGAAACAACTAATGAAAAACTGTTTTTT	CASSRQETTNEKLFF
NA	TRBV29-1	TRBJ2-1	NA	16	TGCAGCGCACGCTCAACCTTCCGGGACACATACAATGAGCAGTTCTTC	CSARSTFRDTYNEQFF
NA	TRBV6-5	TRBJ1-5	NA	15	TGTGCCAGCAGTCCTGGAGAGGGAGGGTTTCAGCCCCAGCATTTT	CASSPGEGGFQPQHF
NA	TRBV2	TRBJ2-3	TRBD2	14	TGTGCCAGCAGGAGTAGCGGGGCTTGGGATACGCAGTATTTT	CASRSSGAWDTQYF
NA	TRBV10-3	TRBJ1-3	NA	13	TGTGCCATCAGTCTGGGCCCTGGAAACACCATATATTTT	CAISLGPGNTIYF
NA	TRBV9	TRBJ2-7	NA	12	TGTGCCAGCAGGGGGCCTTTGGGGGAGCAGTACTTC	CASRGPLGEQYF
NA	TRBV7-9	TRBJ2-5	NA	14	TGTGCCAGCTCCTTGTCGAGTGGCCAAGAGACCCAGTACTTC	CASSLSSGQETQYF
once	TRBV5-1	TRBJ2-3	NA	14	TGCGCCAGCAGCCCCCGGGAAGGGCGGGATACGCAGTATTTT	CASSPREGRDTQYF
NA	TRBV19	TRBJ1-6	NA	16	TGTGCCAGTAGTACAGGGGTGAGCTCCTATAATTCACCCCTCCACTTT	CASSTGVSSYNSPLHF
NA	TRBV19	TRBJ1-2	NA	13	TGTGCCAGTAGCCTGACAGCTAACTATGGCTACACCTTC	CASSLTANYGYTF
NA	TRBV6-5	TRBJ2-3	TRBD2	15	TGTGCCAGCAGCAATAGCGGGGGGGCCACAGATACGCAGTATTTT	CASSNSGGATDTQYF
NA	TRBV19	TRBJ2-1	NA	12	TGTGCCAGTAAAACCAGGGAAGAGGAGCAGTTCTTC	CASKTREEEQFF
NA	TRBV27	TRBJ1-5	TRBD1	15	TGTGCCAGCAGTTTTGGCTCAGGGGGTAATCAGCCCCAGCATTTT	CASSFGSGGNQPQHF
few	TRBV4-2	TRBJ1-2	TRBD1	15	TGTGCCAGCAGCCATGAACAGGGGGCAAACTATGGCTACACCTTC	CASSHEQGANYGYTF
NA	TRBV9	TRBJ2-1	NA	12	TGTGCCAGCAGCCCCAGGGAAAATGAGCAGTTCTTC	CASSPRENEQFF
NA	TRBV27	TRBJ1-1	TRBD1	14	TGTGCCAGCAGTTCATTTGGGGACAGTCTTGAAGCTTTCTTT	CASSSFGDSLEAFF
NA	TRBV7-9	TRBJ2-7	TRBD2	14	TGTGCCAGCAGCTTGACTAGCGAAACCTACGAGCAGTACTTC	CASSLTSETYEQYF
once	TRBV5-5	TRBJ1-4	NA	14	TGTGCCAGCAGCTCGGGCGGGGGTAATGAAAAACTGTTTTTT	CASSSGGGNEKLFF
NA	TRBV19	TRBJ2-3	NA	15	TGTGCCAGTACCCCGGGACGGGGGGCGGAGAATACGCAGTATTTT	CASTPGRGAENTQYF